The next 32 T cell receptor beta chains were all read from a single sample in a study of CD8+ T cells in alopecia areata. RNA was extracted and reverse transcribed into cDNA as the sequencing template. Data came from immunoSEQ multiplex PCR; TCRdb stores just in-frame clones and leaves some out. The sample shows some 160,000 clones, less than 65% of them seen only once. The sample was CD8+ T cells sorted from blood. Receptors originate from a human donor in good health.

This clone was seen more than once but under ten times. The chain joins TRBV2 to TRBJ2-7; no clear D. Germline loops: CDR1 SNHLY, CDR2 FYNNEI. The CDR3 spans 15 residues. V was trimmed by 8 bases and J by 0 bases, leaving 17 bases between them. The CDR3 is CASPPDPRSSYEQYF. The CDR3 coding sequence is TGTGCCAGCCCGCCGGACCCCAGGAGCTCCTACGAGCAGTACTTC.

The chain joins TRBV19 to TRBJ1-5; the match to TRBD1 covers 7 bases. Germline CDR1 is LNHDA and CDR2 is SQIVND (reference sequence). The ends lost 5 bases at V and 9 bases at J; junction bases unmatched: 10. The CDR3 contains 14 residues. As DNA, the CDR3 is TGTGCCAGTAGTGACGGGACAGCCCTTTCGCCCCAGCATTTT. Its protein is CASSDGTALSPQHF.

This clone was seen a few times. The chain carries TRBV2 and TRBJ2-1; D might be TRBD1 (5 bases). This CDR3 has 13 amino acids. Germline V gene data show CDR1 as SNHLY and CDR2 as FYNNEI. The ends were cut back, 6 bases at V and 5 bases at J, with 11 bases in the middle. CDR3 DNA: TGTGCCAGCAGGGGGCTTTACGACAATGAGCAGTTCTTC. This sequence encodes CASRGLYDNEQFF.

This clone was picked up a small number of times. The genes are TRBV25-1 and TRBJ1-2, with D possibly matching TRBD1 (6 bases). Germline lookup yields CDR1 MGHDK and CDR2 SYGVNS. Trimming removed 3 bases from V and 4 bases from J, with 9 bases in between. The CDR3 is 13 residues long. In nucleotides, the CDR3 is TGTGCCAGCAGTGATGGGGGGCCCTATGGCTACACCTTC. Translated, it gives CASSDGGPYGYTF.

V gene TRBV7-3 combines with J gene TRBJ1-1; no clear D gene. The V gene lost 2 bases and the J gene lost 3 bases, with 7 bases spanning the gap. Per the germline V gene, CDR1 is SGHTA and CDR2 is FQGTGA. This CDR3 has 13 residues. The CDR3 loop reads CASSLYGDTEAFF. The CDR3 nucleotides are TGTGCCAGCAGCTTATACGGAGACACTGAAGCTTTCTTT.

In this sample, this clone turned up many times. The chain employs TRBV10-3 and TRBJ2-2; D is unresolved. This CDR3 has 13 residues. Looked up from germline, CDR1 is ENHRY and CDR2 is SYGVKD. The CDR3 spells CVTEELNTGELFF. CDR3 DNA sequence: TGTGTCACCGAGGAGTTGAACACCGGGGAGCTGTTTTTT.

The chain joins TRBV11-2 to TRBJ2-5; TRBD2 agrees at 13 bases. Gene TRBJ2-7 matches the end of the DNA better, so the J call may be wrong. The CDR3 totals 14 residues. Germline V gives CDR1 SGHAT, CDR2 FQNNGV. The CDR3 DNA reads as TGTGCCAGCAGCGCAGGACTAGCGGGAGACGAGCAGTACTTC. Its protein is CASSAGLAGDEQYF.

V gene TRBV11-2 combines with J gene TRBJ2-2; TRBD2 matches at 7 bases. The germline gives CDR1 SGHAT, CDR2 FQNNGV. CDR3 size: 16 residues. The ends lost 5 bases at V and 2 bases at J; junction bases unmatched: 8. The CDR3 is CASSNQKRDNTGELFF. In DNA, the CDR3 is TGTGCCAGCAGCAACCAAAAGCGGGATAACACCGGGGAGCTGTTTTTT.

J is TRBJ2-7 and V is TRBV27, with D possibly called TRBD1 or TRBD2 (5 bases each). Trimming left V 3 bases short and J 2 bases short, with 11 bases between. The CDR3 loop spans 14 amino acids. Germline V gene sequence: CDR1 MNHEY, CDR2 SMNVEV (reference sequence). In DNA, the CDR3 is TGTGCCAGCAGTTTGTACCAGGGAGCCTACGAGCAGTACTTC. Protein sequence: CASSLYQGAYEQYF.

This clone was counted only a few times. The chain joins TRBV6-5 to TRBJ2-7, with D possibly TRBD2 on 6 matching bases. V was trimmed by 6 bases and J by 6 bases, leaving 15 bases between them. Germline assignment: CDR1 MNHEY and CDR2 SVGAGI. The CDR3 loop spans 13 amino acids. DNA of the CDR3: TGTGCCAGCAGCTTAGCGGCACGCTCCGAGCAGTACTTC. Translated, it gives CASSLAARSEQYF.

CDR3 in amino acids: CASSQDGLAGVEQFF. Written as DNA, the CDR3 is TGCGCCAGCAGCCAAGATGGTCTAGCGGGAGTCGAGCAGTTCTTC. This rearrangement joins TRBV4-1 to TRBJ2-1; 10 nucleotides align to TRBD2. The junction had 6 bases not matched to a gene; V was cut back by 0 bases and J by 10 bases. Germline V gene lookup returns CDR1 MGHRA and CDR2 YSYEKL. CDR3 length: 15 residues.

The CDR3 DNA sequence: TGCGCCAGCAGCCCCGAGGCAGGGGGCAAGTACGAGCAGTACTTC. This sequence encodes CASSPEAGGKYEQYF. This chain connects TRBV5-1 to TRBJ2-7, with TRBD1 matching 8 bases. CDR3 size: 15 residues. V dropped 4 bases and J dropped 4; count of bases not matched to a gene: 10. Germline CDR1 is SGHRS and CDR2 is YFSETQ.

The chain links TRBV15 to TRBJ2-5, with D uncertain. CDR1 is LNHNV and CDR2 is YYDKDF in the germline V gene (reference sequence). Trimming removed 0 bases at V and 2 bases at J, with 7 bases between. The CDR3 extends over 14 amino acids. The CDR3 loop reads CATSRERNQETQYF. CDR3 nucleotide sequence: TGTGCCACCAGCAGAGAACGGAATCAAGAGACCCAGTACTTC.

In this sample, this clone turned up a few times. Written as DNA, the CDR3 is TGCGCCAGCAGCTCGGGACAGGGGGTTCTATACGAGCAGTACTTC. It specifies CASSSGQGVLYEQYF. V is TRBV5-1 and J is TRBJ2-7, with 11 bases matching TRBD1. V dropped 3 bases and J dropped 4; count of bases not matched to a gene: 6. This CDR3 region has 15 residues. CDR1 and CDR2 from the germline V gene are SGHRS and YFSETQ.

The V and J genes are TRBV5-6 and TRBJ2-1; unclear D gene. Between the trimmed V and J ends, which lost 4 bases and 0 bases, there was a span of 17 bases. The CDR3 is made up of 17 amino acids. CDR1 and CDR2 (germline): SGHDT, YYEEEE. In nucleotides, the CDR3 is TGTGCCAGCAGCCCTTTTTCCGGAGCGAGCTCCTACAATGAGCAGTTCTTC. Amino acid sequence: CASSPFSGASSYNEQFF.

V gene TRBV19 combines with J gene TRBJ2-7; D might be TRBD1 (5 bases). V lost 7 bases, J lost 3 bases, and 13 bases lay in between. Germline values: CDR1 LNHDA, CDR2 SQIVND (reference sequence). The CDR3 is made up of 13 amino acids. DNA of the CDR3: TGTGCCAGTAAAATCAGGGAAGTCTACGAGCAGTACTTC. It encodes CASKIREVYEQYF.

This chain connects TRBV9 to TRBJ2-7; 14 nucleotides match TRBD2. The V segment lost 1 base and the J segment 4 bases; nucleotides outside the gene matches: 4. The CDR3 has 16 residues. Germline CDR1 reads SGDLS; CDR2 reads YYNGEE. In DNA form, the CDR3 reads TGTGCCAGCAGCGTATCGGGACTAGCGGGAGTATACGAGCAGTACTTC. As protein: CASSVSGLAGVYEQYF.

The J gene is TRBJ1-1, the V gene TRBV29-1, with unresolved D. Germline V CDR1 and CDR2: SQVTM, ANQGSEA. The length of the CDR3 is 12 residues. The ends were cut back, 6 bases at V and 1 base at J, with 9 bases in the middle. CDR3 residues: CSVNLGNTEAFF. In DNA, the CDR3 is TGCAGCGTCAACCTTGGGAACACTGAAGCTTTCTTT.

The V gene is TRBV7-9, the J gene TRBJ2-7, with D hard to call. The CDR3 has 15 residues. Germline values: CDR1 SEHNR, CDR2 FQNEAQ (reference sequence). V was clipped by 0 bases and J by 2 bases, with 11 bases between them. CDR3 nucleotide sequence: TGTGCCAGCAGCTTAGCGGCCAGCACCGCCTACGAGCAGTACTTC. Residues: CASSLAASTAYEQYF.

The chain employs TRBV13 and TRBJ2-1, with 7 positions matching TRBD2. The CDR3 sequence is 15 residues long. The germline V gene encodes CDR1 PRHDT and CDR2 FYEKMQ (reference sequence). Losses at the gene ends were 0 bases for V and 5 bases for J; bases not matched to a gene: 4. CDR3 in amino acids: CASSLGPAGNNEQFF. DNA for the CDR3: TGTGCCAGCAGCTTAGGCCCAGCGGGGAACAATGAGCAGTTCTTC.

The gene calls are TRBV6-5 and TRBJ1-1; the D is unclear. The CDR3 covers 10 residues. V lost 9 bases and J 3 bases, leaving 5 bases between the germline ends. Looked up from germline, CDR1 is MNHEY and CDR2 is SVGAGI. In DNA form, the CDR3 reads TGTGCCAGTTGGGACACTGAAGCTTTCTTT. Amino acid sequence: CASWDTEAFF.

This rearrangement joins TRBV10-2 to TRBJ2-1; D perhaps matches TRBD1 (5 bases). CDR1 WSHSY and CDR2 SAAADI come from the germline V gene. CDR3 length: 12 residues. V was shortened by 5 bases and J by 8 bases, with 10 bases between the two germline ends. The CDR3 reads CASSFQGDEQFF. CDR3 DNA: TGCGCCAGCAGTTTTCAGGGTGATGAGCAGTTCTTC.

The CDR3 protein is CASSYVRGNQPQHF. CDR3 bases: TGTGCCAGCAGTTACGTGCGGGGCAATCAGCCCCAGCATTTT. The V call is TRBV6-6, the J call TRBJ1-5; D not certain. There are 14 residues in the CDR3. Trimming left V 2 bases short and J 2 bases short, with 7 bases between. Germline CDR1 MNHNY, CDR2 SVGAGI (reference sequence).

The chain recombines TRBV14 with TRBJ1-1; a possible D gene is TRBD1 (6 bases). CDR1 SGHDN and CDR2 FVKESK come from the germline V gene. This CDR3 is 13 amino acids long. V lost 7 bases and J 4 bases, leaving 13 bases between the germline ends. In DNA, the CDR3 is TGTGCCAGCACTACAGGGACAACCACTGAAGCTTTCTTT. Its translation is CASTTGTTTEAFF.

The table lists this clone with a few counts. This chain joins TRBV4-1 and TRBJ2-2, with D perhaps TRBD1 (5 bases). Germline assignment: CDR1 MGHRA and CDR2 YSYEKL. Trimming took 4 bases from V and 5 from J, leaving 14 bases between them. This CDR3 has 15 amino acids. CDR3 sequence (DNA): TGCGCCAGCAGCCCCCGGACACAAGGGACCGGGGAGCTGTTTTTT. Translation gives CASSPRTQGTGELFF.

The J gene is TRBJ2-7, the V gene TRBV20-1, with D unclear. The CDR3 length is 11 residues. CDR1 and CDR2 (germline): DFQATT, SNEGSKA (reference sequence). Trimming stripped 5 bases from V and 7 bases from J, with 12 bases between. CDR3 sequence: CSAATRGEQYF. As DNA, the CDR3 is TGCAGTGCTGCGACTCGTGGGGAGCAGTACTTC.

The chain couples TRBV19 to TRBJ2-1; D is undetermined. The V gene's germline CDR1 is LNHDA and CDR2 SQIVND (reference sequence). The CDR3 has 13 amino acids. Trimming stripped 1 base from V and 4 bases from J, with 5 bases between. CDR3 amino acids: CASSIGGYNEQFF. Written as DNA, the CDR3 is TGTGCCAGTAGTATAGGGGGATACAATGAGCAGTTCTTC.

V gene TRBV9 combines with J gene TRBJ1-2; D is uncertain. The CDR3 has 13 amino acids. CDR1 is SGDLS and CDR2 is YYNGEE in the germline V gene. The V end lost 0 bases, the J end lost 6 bases, and 9 bases lay between the germline ends. The CDR3 protein is CASSVGQLDGYTF. The CDR3 DNA sequence: TGTGCCAGCAGCGTAGGACAACTAGATGGCTACACCTTC.

The J gene is TRBJ2-2, the V gene TRBV5-6, with no clear D. The V and J ends lost 3 bases and 7 bases respectively, with 16 bases between them. The CDR3 runs 15 residues. Germline CDR1 SGHDT, CDR2 YYEEEE. CDR3: CASSSRTGPVGELFF. The CDR3 DNA reads TGTGCCAGCAGCTCCAGGACCGGCCCGGTCGGGGAGCTGTTTTTT. Combining the CDR3 with reference TRBV5-6 and TRBJ2-2 gives the whole variable domain DAGVTQSPTHLIKTRGQQVTLRCSPKSGHDTVSWYQQALGQGPQFIFQYYEEEERQRGNFPDRFSGHQFPNYSSELNVNALLLGDSALYLCASSSRTGPVGELFFGEGSRLTVL.

The V gene is TRBV27, the J gene TRBJ2-1; a weak D match, TRBD1 (6 bases). Germline V gives CDR1 MNHEY, CDR2 SMNVEV (reference sequence). The CDR3 spans 15 residues. Trimming cost V 5 bases and J 4 bases, with 15 bases left between them. The CDR3 protein is CASSLSGTMYNEQFF. CDR3 coding DNA: TGTGCCAGCAGTCTCTCCGGGACAATGTACAATGAGCAGTTCTTC.

This clone showed up just a few times. V gene TRBV7-9 combines with J gene TRBJ2-1; D is unclear. CDR3 length: 12 residues. Germline assignment: CDR1 SEHNR and CDR2 FQNEAQ (reference sequence). The germline V and J ends were trimmed by 3 bases and 6 bases, with 6 bases remaining between them. The CDR3 spells CASSFQINEQFF. CDR3 nucleotides: TGTGCCAGCAGCTTTCAGATCAATGAGCAGTTCTTC.

The chain links TRBV4-1 to TRBJ2-7; 7 bases line up with TRBD1. Germline V gene lookup returns CDR1 MGHRA and CDR2 YSYEKL. The CDR3 has 15 residues. J was trimmed by 2 bases and V by 3 bases; bases with no gene match: 7. CDR3 protein: CASSQSPQGAYEQYF. CDR3 coding DNA: TGCGCCAGCAGCCAGTCGCCCCAGGGGGCCTACGAGCAGTACTTC.